The present TCR beta chain was sequenced within a study of beta chain features in type 1 diabetes (dated by TCRdb to the late 2010s). For the wider study: Patients and healthy donors did not differ in mean age, gender distribution, total cell number or subset yield. A total of around 100 million sorted cells were examined across all samples, and RNA yield correlated strongly with the number of cells per subset. In the study, TCRB repertoires of sorted circulating CD4+ T cell subsets from recently diagnosed type 1 diabetes patients were compared with those of matched healthy donors. Regulatory and stem cell-like memory subsets were obtained from only 8 patients and roughly eight healthy donors, while naive and central memory subsets were obtained from all 30 or so donors.

Notes on this clone: Its target antigen remains unknown. Base qualities were left out, and no much larger clone turns up one base away.

The CDR1 and CDR2 encoded by the germline V gene are SQVTM and ANQGSEA. Trimmed from V: 7 bases; trimmed from J: 3 bases; junction bases lacking a gene match: 3. The CDR3 covers 14 residues, taking in both the cysteine and the phenylalanine. This entry keeps only the CDR3 DNA: 42 bases, framed from base 1. Each donor gave one peripheral blood draw, about 110 mL on average, collected into heparinised tubes. Using a panel that included CD45RO, CCR7, CD25, CD127, CD95 and CD27, naive, central memory, regulatory and stem cell-like memory CD4+ T cells were sorted on a BD FACSAria II. Every sorted population had a purity above 95%. Right away, PBMCs were isolated by Lymphoprep density gradient centrifugation and were stained directly, with no culture step. Samples were stained and sorted in pairs, with one healthy donor and one patient per experiment, so that batch effects were minimized. All of the isolated RNA was reverse transcribed with the High Capacity cDNA Reverse Transcription Kit, so expressed TCRB transcripts were sequenced. Deep immunoSEQ sequencing was performed on naive, central memory and regulatory T cell samples, with an average of around 3.5 million total reads per sample. After sorted cells were lysed in RLT buffer, RNA was extracted with DNase-treated RNeasy Micro or Mini kits, with the choice depending on cell number. Each cell subset was processed on its own to prevent cross-contamination, while patient and healthy donor samples were processed together. TCRB sequences were amplified from cDNA with the immunoSEQ multiplex PCR, producing 87-bp fragments spanning the CDR3 region. Sequencing of the amplicons was performed on the Illumina HiSeq platform. The published analysis was carried out like this. PCR bias was computationally corrected using synthetic template baselines, reads within Hamming distance 2 were collapsed, and singletons that could not be merged were discarded. Reads were aligned against IMGT to assign V, D and J genes, CDR3 length and insertions or deletions at six rearrangement sites. Within each subset, clonotype counts were normalized to the number of sorted cells before true diversity and Gini coefficients were calculated with the tcR R package. The overlap coefficient, calculated on TCRB nucleotide sequences, was used to quantify repertoire sharing. As a proxy for the pre-selection repertoire, out-of-frame TCRB sequences from naive cells were analyzed. The clones in this table, taken by TCRdb from immuneACCESS, are in-frame only. Not every clone is retained; where verified, under half of the shortfall comes from an unresolved V gene, and the cause of the rest is unknown. D and trimming were read from the DNA, whereas the V and J calls and clone size are those reported in that table. The sample table lists 640,000 or so clones, around an eighth of them with a count of one. The ten most abundant clones make up approximately 0.022% of the sample.

The research as a whole found: Shorter templates might have been favored by PCR, but patient and control samples were amplified and corrected together, so both groups would have been affected equally by any skew. Naive, central memory and regulatory TCRB repertoires appeared more similar among patients than among healthy donors. Sequencing cDNA rather than genomic DNA could over-represent highly expressing activated cells, although activation and CD3 levels did not differ between groups. A moderate but significant shortening of TCRB CDR3 length was observed in type 1 diabetes patients in all four CD4+ subsets. Because small numbers of individuals were included in the HLA sub-analyses, any influence of HLA type on TCRB rearrangement was left unresolved. At VDJ recombination sites, type 1 diabetes patients had fewer insertions and more deleted nucleotides, which implies abnormalities in thymic rearrangement.

Sequenced input: naive CD4+ T cells from blood. The sample's cell subset or site label is to be understood as: true naive CD4+ T cells. The rearranged segments are TRBV29-1 and TRBJ2-3, with 14 bases aligning to TRBD2. This sequence originates from a man between 18 and 35 years old with type 1 diabetes. Here the CDR3 is given as CSGLAGGQTDTQYF. The DNA is TGCAGCGGACTAGCGGGGGGGCAGACAGATACGCAGTATTTT.